What follows describes a single T cell receptor (beta chain). Its target is not known. Donors came from a validation cohort of over a hundred subjects, distinct from the first 666-subject cohort. The CDR3 is made up of 13 amino acids. Trimming left V 3 bases short and J 3 bases short, with 8 bases between. Germline V CDR1 and CDR2: SGHNT, YENEEA. Repertoires were generated with immunoSEQ multiplex PCR, while TCRdb's copy carries only in-frame clones and drops some. The data contain approximately 76,000 clones, 94% of them singletons. This specimen comes from a study of cytomegalovirus exposure and HLA in healthy donors. General study results and limits: Cytomegalovirus status was reportedly diagnosed by the classifier with high specificity and sensitivity. Most observed TCR sequences were rare, whereas some public TCRs were detected in many donors. The listing of roughly 160 TCR beta chains classed them as cytomegalovirus-associated.

The chain joins TRBV11-3 to TRBJ1-1, with D tentatively TRBD1 (5 bases). The receptor was isolated from a woman aged 18-29 years in good health and CMV-seropositive. The specimen was PBMCs. CDR3 in amino acids: CASSFTGYTEAFF. The CDR3 DNA reads TGTGCCAGCAGCTTTACAGGATACACTGAAGCTTTCTTT. Variable domain in full (rest from reference TRBV11-3 and TRBJ1-1): EAGVVQSPRYKIIEKKQPVAFWCNPISGHNTLYWYLQNLGQGPELLIRYENEEAVDDSQLPKDRFSAERLKGVDSTLKIQPAELGDSAVYLCASSFTGYTEAFFGQGTRLTVV.